This section outlines one T cell receptor (beta chain) sequence together with its context. There are 13 residues in the CDR3. V dropped 6 bases and J dropped 1; count of bases not matched to a gene: 3. CDR1 MDHEN and CDR2 SYDVKM come from the germline V gene. Produced via immunoSEQ multiplex PCR; TCRdb's table is partial and in-frame only. The sample has under 85,000 clones; 70% to 90% are singletons. The data belong to a study of T cell responses to AZD1222 COVID-19 vaccine. The sequence derives from an adult in good health. The specimen comprised peripheral blood, sampled on day 0 of AZD1222 vaccination. This chain joins TRBV28 and TRBJ2-7; 7 nucleotides agree with TRBD2. DNA of the CDR3: TGTGCCAGCAGCGATAGCGGGTCCTACGAGCAGTACTTC. As protein: CASSDSGSYEQYF.